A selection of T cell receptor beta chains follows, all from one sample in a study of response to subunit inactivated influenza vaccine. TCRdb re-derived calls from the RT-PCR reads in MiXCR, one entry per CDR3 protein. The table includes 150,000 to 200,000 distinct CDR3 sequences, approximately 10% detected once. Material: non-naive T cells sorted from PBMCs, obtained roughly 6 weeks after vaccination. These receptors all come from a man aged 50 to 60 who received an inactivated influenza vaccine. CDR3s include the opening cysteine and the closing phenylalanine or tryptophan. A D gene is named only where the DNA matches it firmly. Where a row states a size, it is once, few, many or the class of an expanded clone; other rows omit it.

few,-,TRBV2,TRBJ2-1,TGTGCCAGCAACCAACTTTCAGGGAGCTCCTACAATGAGCAGTTCTTC,CASNQLSGSSYNEQFF
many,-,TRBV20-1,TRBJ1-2,TGCAGTGCTAGGCTTGAAAAGACAGCGAAAAACCTCTATGGCTACACCTTC,CSARLEKTAKNLYGYTF
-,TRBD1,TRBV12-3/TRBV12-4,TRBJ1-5,TGTGCCAGCAGCCTTTCAGGACAGGGGAGCAATCAGCCCCAGCATTTT,CASSLSGQGSNQPQHF
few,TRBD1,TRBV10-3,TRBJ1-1,TGTGCCATCAGCGAAAGACAGGGGGCTGGGGAGGCTTTCTTT,CAISERQGAGEAFF
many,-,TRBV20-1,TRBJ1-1,TGCAGTGCTAGAGAAACCCCAAACACTGAAGCTTTCTTT,CSARETPNTEAFF
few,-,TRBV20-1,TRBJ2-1,TGCAGTGCTAGTACCCATGAGCAGTTCTTC,CSASTHEQFF
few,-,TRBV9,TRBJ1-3,TGTGCCAGCAGCGTAGCTGAGGGATATGGAAACACCATATATTTT,CASSVAEGYGNTIYF
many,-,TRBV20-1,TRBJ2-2,TGCAGTGCTAGTTTTCTAAACACCGGGGAGCTGTTTTTT,CSASFLNTGELFF
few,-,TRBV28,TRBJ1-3,TGTGCCAGCAGTTTATGGCCCGGGACCGACGGATACACCATATATTTT,CASSLWPGTDGYTIYF
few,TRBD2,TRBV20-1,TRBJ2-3,TGCAGTGCGAGGAGGCCCCCAAGGACTAGCCCCGAGCGGGCAGATACGCAGTATTTT,CSARRPPRTSPERADTQYF
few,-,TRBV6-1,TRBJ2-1,TGTGCCAGCAACCTACAGGGGAGGGATGAGCAGTTCTTC,CASNLQGRDEQFF
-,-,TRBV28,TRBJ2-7,TGTGCCAGCAGTGAAACCCCCTCCTACGAGCAGTACTTC,CASSETPSYEQYF
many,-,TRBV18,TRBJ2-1,TGTGCCAGCTCACCTAAGGGCGGGGAAGGGGCCTACAATGAGCAGTTCTTC,CASSPKGGEGAYNEQFF
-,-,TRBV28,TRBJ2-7,TGTGCCAGCAGAACAACGGGCCGCTCCTACGAGCAGTACTTC,CASRTTGRSYEQYF
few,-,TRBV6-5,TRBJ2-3,TGTGCCAGCAGTTACTCGGGGGCGGGGGACCGCACAGATACGCAGTATTTT,CASSYSGAGDRTDTQYF
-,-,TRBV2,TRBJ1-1,TGTGCCAGCAGGGCAACAGGCGTGAACACTGAAGCTTTCTTT,CASRATGVNTEAFF
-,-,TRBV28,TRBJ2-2,TGTGCCAGCAGCCCGTCATACCGCACCGGGGAGCTGTTTTTT,CASSPSYRTGELFF
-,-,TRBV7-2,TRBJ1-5,TGTGCCAGCAGCCAGACACATAGCAATCAGCCCCAGCATTTT,CASSQTHSNQPQHF
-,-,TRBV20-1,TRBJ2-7,TGCAGTGCTAGTAAGAGCCACGAGCAGTACTTC,CSASKSHEQYF
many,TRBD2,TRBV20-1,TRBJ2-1,TGCAGTGCTAGCGGGACTAGCGGGAGTAATGAGCAGTTCTTC,CSASGTSGSNEQFF
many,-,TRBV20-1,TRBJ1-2,TGCAGTGCAATCAGTGCTAACTATGGCTACACCTTC,CSAISANYGYTF
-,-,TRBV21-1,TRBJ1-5,TGTGCCAGCAGCAAGCCGGACACTTTGAGCAATCAGCCCCAGCATTTT,CASSKPDTLSNQPQHF
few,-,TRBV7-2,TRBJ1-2,TGTGCCAGCAGCTTAGCCACCTCCGGGGGGGGCTACACCTTC,CASSLATSGGGYTF
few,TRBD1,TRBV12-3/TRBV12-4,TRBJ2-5,TGTGCCAGCCGACAGGGGGCTGAGGAGACCCAGTACTTC,CASRQGAEETQYF
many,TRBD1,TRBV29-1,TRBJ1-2,TGCAGCGTACCCAGACAGGGGGGTAGCTATGGCTACACCTTC,CSVPRQGGSYGYTF
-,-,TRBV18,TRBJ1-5,TGTGCCAGCTCACAATCAAGCAATCAGCCCCAGCATTTT,CASSQSSNQPQHF
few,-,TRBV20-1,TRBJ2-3,TGCAGTGCCCGCCCGGGGCAGGCCAACGTTGGCACAGATACGCAGTATTTT,CSARPGQANVGTDTQYF
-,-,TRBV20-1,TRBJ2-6,TGCAGTGCCCTATCAGTAACTGGGGCCAACGTCCTGACTTTC,CSALSVTGANVLTF
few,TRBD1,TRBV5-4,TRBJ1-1,TGTGCCAGCAGCTACGGACAGGGTGCCACTGAAGCTTTCTTT,CASSYGQGATEAFF
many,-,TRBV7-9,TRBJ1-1,TGTGCCAGCAGCTTAGTCAAGTTTGGAAGGAGGAACACTGAAGCTTTCTTT,CASSLVKFGRRNTEAFF
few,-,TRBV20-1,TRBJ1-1,TGCAGTGCTAGTGGGATTGGACGGATGAACACTGAAGCTTTCTTT,CSASGIGRMNTEAFF
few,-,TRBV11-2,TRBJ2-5,TGTGCCAGCAGCTTAGATTTGGTAGGGGGAGAGACCCAGTACTTC,CASSLDLVGGETQYF
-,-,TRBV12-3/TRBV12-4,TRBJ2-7,TGTGCCAGCAAAGGACGGTCCTACGAGCAGTACTTC,CASKGRSYEQYF
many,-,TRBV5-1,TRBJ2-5,TGCGCCAGCAGCTTGGATACAGGGAGGGAGACCCAGTACTTC,CASSLDTGRETQYF
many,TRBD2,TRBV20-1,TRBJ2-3,TGCAGTGCTTTTTCCGGGGGGGGCCCCAACACAGATACGCAGTATTTT,CSAFSGGGPNTDTQYF
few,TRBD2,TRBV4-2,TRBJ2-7,TGTGCCAGCAGCCTCACCCCGGGGGGAGCCTACGAGCAGTACTTC,CASSLTPGGAYEQYF
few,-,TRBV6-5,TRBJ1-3,TGTGCCAGCAGTTACTCGAGTAGCCAGGGTGGGAACACCATATATTTT,CASSYSSSQGGNTIYF
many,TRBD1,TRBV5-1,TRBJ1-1,TGCGCCAGCAGCTTGGCAGGGGGCGATGTCTTTGGTCCTGAAGCTTTCTTT,CASSLAGGDVFGPEAFF
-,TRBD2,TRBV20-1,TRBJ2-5,TGCAGTGCTAGAGATGTGACTAGCGGTCAAGAGACCCAGTACTTC,CSARDVTSGQETQYF
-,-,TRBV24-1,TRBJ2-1,TGTGCCACCAGTGATTTCCCCCCAGGACTCGAGCAGTTCTTC,CATSDFPPGLEQFF
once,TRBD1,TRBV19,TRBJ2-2,TGTGCCAGTATCGGGACAGGGGGAAATATTCGTTCCGGGGAGCTGTTTTTT,CASIGTGGNIRSGELFF